The 21 T cell receptor beta chains reported below all come from one sample, sequenced in a study of cytomegalovirus exposure and HLA in healthy donors. 13 Jbeta primers and 60 Vbeta primers were used for the PCR. Measured with immunoSEQ multiplex PCR; TCRdb has only the in-frame clones, and not every one. The sample contains 250,000 to 350,000 clones, approximately 80% of which appear only once. Input material: PBMCs. These receptors all stem from a girl under 10 years old in good health and CMV-seronegative.

This clone has just a few counts. J is TRBJ2-5 and V is TRBV28; 7 nucleotides match TRBD2. Germline assignment: CDR1 MDHEN and CDR2 SYDVKM. The CDR3 is 14 amino acids. Unmatched junction bases numbered 5, after V lost 4 bases and J lost 3 bases. CDR3 DNA sequence: TGTGCCAGCAGTTCCCGACGGGGGGAAGAGACCCAGTACTTC. As protein: CASSSRRGEETQYF. Full variable domain (rest looked up from reference TRBV28 and TRBJ2-5): DVKVTQSSRYLVKRTGEKVFLECVQDMDHENMFWYRQDPGLGLRLIYFSYDVKMKEKGDIPEGYSVSREKKERFSLILESASTNQTSMYLCASSSRRGEETQYFGPGTRLLVL.

This clone has only a few counts. This rearrangement joins TRBV5-1 to TRBJ2-7; tentatively, D is TRBD1 (5 bases). Germline CDR1 SGHRS, CDR2 YFSETQ. The CDR3 spans 15 residues. Trimming shortened V by 6 bases and J by 0 bases, and 16 bases separated the two germline ends. CDR3 sequence reads: CASTPTVKSSYEQYF. CDR3 DNA: TGCGCCAGCACCCCGACAGTCAAAAGCTCCTACGAGCAGTACTTC.

The V and J genes are TRBV19 and TRBJ1-1; perhaps TRBD1 as D (6 bases). This CDR3 is built from 12 residues. CDR1 and CDR2 from the germline V gene are LNHDA and SQIVND (reference sequence). V was trimmed by 5 bases and J by 6 bases, leaving 10 bases between them. DNA of the CDR3: TGTGCCAGTAGTCTAGGGGGGCCTGAAGCTTTCTTT. Its protein is CASSLGGPEAFF.

V is TRBV25-1 and J is TRBJ2-1, with D perhaps TRBD1 (5 bases). Germline assignment: CDR1 MGHDK and CDR2 SYGVNS. The ends were cut back, 5 bases at V and 4 bases at J, with 9 bases in the middle. The CDR3 has 13 residues. The CDR3 DNA is TGTGCCAGCAGTTTACAGGAGTACAATGAGCAGTTCTTC. Encoded protein: CASSLQEYNEQFF.

The chain employs TRBV6-1 and TRBJ2-3; 8 bases agree with TRBD2. This CDR3 spans 15 amino acids. CDR1 is MNHNS and CDR2 is SASEGT in the germline V gene. V gave up 8 bases and J gave up 5 bases; unmatched junction bases: 12. CDR3 coding DNA: TGTGCCAGCGGATTAATTAGGACTAGCCGAGATACGCAGTATTTT. Its translation: CASGLIRTSRDTQYF.

V usage is TRBV10-3 and J usage is TRBJ2-7; 8 bases fit TRBD1. The trim removed 2 bases at V and 0 bases at J, leaving 12 bases unmatched. There are 18 residues in the CDR3. Germline lookup yields CDR1 ENHRY and CDR2 SYGVKD. The CDR3 DNA is TGTGCCATCAGTGAGCCGACAGGGGTTGGTGTCGACTCCTACGAGCAGTACTTC. Encoded protein: CAISEPTGVGVDSYEQYF.

This clone was detected a few times. The rearrangement joins TRBV6-6 to TRBJ1-1; D unclear. V gave up 4 bases and J gave up 1 base, with 7 bases separating them. Germline CDR1 reads MNHNY; CDR2 reads SVGAGI (reference sequence). The CDR3 spans 13 residues. CDR3 residues: CASSSRENTEAFF. The CDR3 coding sequence is TGTGCCAGCAGTTCCCGAGAGAACACTGAAGCTTTCTTT.

There are a few counts of this clone. The V and J genes are TRBV29-1 and TRBJ1-2, with D unclear. The germline V gene encodes CDR1 SQVTM and CDR2 ANQGSEA. The CDR3 has 12 residues. The V end was cut by 3 bases, the J end by 5 bases, with 10 bases between. In nucleotides, the CDR3 is TGCAGCGTTGAGAGGGTGAATTATGGCTACACCTTC. This codes for CSVERVNYGYTF. The full variable domain, in which reference TRBV29-1 and TRBJ1-2 provide the parts outside the CDR3, is SAVISQKPSRDICQRGTSLTIQCQVDSQVTMMFWYRQQPGQSLTLIATANQGSEATYESGFVIDKFPISRPNLTFSTLTVSNMSPEDSSIYLCSVERVNYGYTFGSGTRLTVV.

The J gene is TRBJ2-2, the V gene TRBV6-1; 10 bases align to TRBD2. The CDR3 is 15 residues long. With V trimmed by 4 bases and J by 5 bases, 4 bases remained unmatched. The germline V gene has CDR1 MNHNS and CDR2 SASEGT. In DNA, the CDR3 is TGTGCCAGCAGTGCCGGGACTAGCGTAACCGGGGAGCTGTTTTTT. Translating it yields CASSAGTSVTGELFF.

The chain has TRBV6-5 and TRBJ1-1; tentative D call: TRBD1 (5 bases). Between the trimmed V and J ends, which lost 0 bases and 5 bases, there was a span of 13 bases. The germline CDR1 and CDR2 sequences are MNHEY and SVGAGI. CDR3 length: 15 amino acids. The CDR3 region has the DNA TGTGCCAGCAGTTACTCGCAGGAGGGGAGGACTGAAGCTTTCTTT. It yields the protein CASSYSQEGRTEAFF.

The chain recombines TRBV2 with TRBJ1-1, with D maybe TRBD1 (5 bases). This CDR3 has 14 amino acids. Deletions cut 7 bases from V and 5 bases from J, with 17 bases between. Germline V gene sequence: CDR1 SNHLY, CDR2 FYNNEI. The CDR3 region has the DNA TGTGCCAGCACCTTCGGCGGGGGGGGTACTGAAGCTTTCTTT. Its protein product is CASTFGGGGTEAFF.

The chain links TRBV9 to TRBJ1-1; TRBD1 agrees at 9 bases. CDR3 length equals 13 residues. The ends lost 5 bases at V and 7 bases at J; junction bases unmatched: 6. Per germline, CDR1 SGDLS and CDR2 YYNGEE. CDR3 nucleotide sequence: TGTGCCAGCAGTTCACAGGGGGCGGGTGAAGCTTTCTTT. Residues: CASSSQGAGEAFF.

This clone was detected only a few times. This chain uses TRBV9 with TRBJ1-1; a possible D gene is TRBD1 (6 bases). The CDR3 is 15 residues long. Germline V CDR1 and CDR2: SGDLS, YYNGEE. Trimming cost V 0 bases and J 6 bases, with 15 bases left between them. CDR3: CASSVDGGRGAEAFF. The CDR3 DNA sequence: TGTGCCAGCAGCGTAGACGGAGGCAGGGGTGCTGAAGCTTTCTTT.

DNA for the CDR3: TGTGCCAGCTCATCCCCGGAGACCCAGTACTTC. Protein: CASSSPETQYF. The V and J genes are TRBV18 and TRBJ2-5; no reliable D call. The CDR3 runs 11 residues. V gave up 5 bases and J gave up 5 bases, with 6 bases separating them. Per the germline V gene, CDR1 is KGHSH and CDR2 is LQKENI.

The chain carries TRBV5-1 and TRBJ1-3; D is unresolved. CDR1 is SGHRS, CDR2 YFSETQ, per germline. V was trimmed by 9 bases and J by 0 bases, leaving 16 bases between them. This CDR3 is 15 amino acids long. The CDR3 DNA sequence: TGCGCCACAACCAAGGAGCCGGACTCTGGAAACACCATATATTTT. The encoded protein is CATTKEPDSGNTIYF.

The chain employs TRBV9 and TRBJ2-1; TRBD1 matches at 10 bases. Germline V gene data show CDR1 as SGDLS and CDR2 as YYNGEE. V gave up 0 bases and J gave up 5 bases; unmatched junction bases: 8. This CDR3 region has 17 residues. CDR3 amino acids: CASSVDQRQGANNEQFF. CDR3 sequence (DNA): TGTGCCAGCAGCGTAGACCAGCGACAGGGGGCAAACAATGAGCAGTTCTTC.

The chain combines TRBV18 with TRBJ2-7, with 10 bases that match TRBD1. CDR3 length equals 14 residues. J lost 4 bases, V lost 6 bases, and 6 bases had no gene match. CDR1 is KGHSH and CDR2 is LQKENI in the germline V gene. The CDR3 bases are TGTGCCAGCTCGTCCGGGACAGGGGCTTACGAGCAGTACTTC. Its protein is CASSSGTGAYEQYF.

This chain uses TRBV12-5 with TRBJ2-1; 12 bases align to TRBD2. Germline assignment: CDR1 LGHNT and CDR2 FRNRAP. The CDR3 runs to 17 residues. The V and J ends lost 2 bases and 4 bases, in that order; junction bases with no gene match: 6. The CDR3 sequence: CASGLPLGLAGYNEQFF. As DNA, the CDR3 is TGTGCTAGTGGTTTGCCCTTGGGACTAGCGGGTTACAATGAGCAGTTCTTC.

This rearrangement joins TRBV6-1 to TRBJ1-1; the D gene is possibly TRBD1 (6 bases). CDR3 size: 17 residues. Trimming took off 3 bases at V and 1 base at J, with 18 bases between the two ends. From germline, CDR1 is MNHNS and CDR2 SASEGT. CDR3 DNA: TGTGCCAGCAGTGATCCATCCCCGGGGGGCACGAACACTGAAGCTTTCTTT. Its protein product is CASSDPSPGGTNTEAFF.

The rearrangement uses TRBV27 and TRBJ2-3, with 8 bases that match TRBD2. J lost 4 bases, V lost 4 bases, and 4 bases had no gene match. This CDR3 comprises 14 residues. CDR1 and CDR2 (germline): MNHEY, SMNVEV (reference sequence). This CDR3 reads CASSSGGAPDTQYF. The CDR3 region has the DNA TGTGCCAGCAGTTCGGGGGGGGCCCCAGATACGCAGTATTTT.

This rearrangement joins TRBV2 to TRBJ2-7, with TRBD2 matching 14 bases. The CDR3 covers 14 residues. V was clipped by 10 bases and J by 7 bases; unmatched bases: 9. Germline V lookup: CDR1 SNHLY, CDR2 FYNNEI. CDR3 nucleotide sequence: TGTGCCACCCAGGGACTAGCGGGAGTAGGGGAGCAGTACTTC. Translation: CATQGLAGVGEQYF.